These 23 T cell receptor beta chains originate from one sample sequenced in a study of metastatic and nonmetastatic thyroid tumors. TCRdb ran MiXCR on the PCR reads. The sample has roughly 89,000 clones, around 12% seen once. Patients had received no treatment of any kind before thyroid surgery. Sequenced input: tumor tissue. The receptors were sampled from a female donor with papillary thyroid cancer or a benign thyroid nodule (not recorded which). Some clones in this sample may be carry-over from other donors' samples.

Ten or more counts support this clone. The genes are TRBV20-1 and TRBJ2-7; 9 nucleotides agree with TRBD2. The CDR3 loop spans 13 amino acids. Trimming cost V 5 bases and J 6 bases; bases outside gene matches: 8. Germline lookup yields CDR1 DFQATT and CDR2 SNEGSKA (reference sequence). CDR3 nucleotide sequence: TGCAGTGCTGGGCGGGGGGGGCCCGTCGAGCAGTACTTC. Translation gives CSAGRGGPVEQYF.

There are a few counts of this clone. A much larger clone lies a single base off, so this may be a read error. This sample also contains other DNA sequences that code for the same CDR3. The chain joins TRBV29-1 to TRBJ2-1; the match to TRBD1 covers 8 bases. The CDR3 loop spans 14 amino acids. Per germline, CDR1 SQVTM and CDR2 ANQGSEA. The V and J ends lost 5 bases and 0 bases, in that order; junction bases with no gene match: 3. The CDR3 protein is CSVLDRASYNEQFF. CDR3 in DNA: TGCAGCGTTCTGGACAGGGCCTCCTACAATGAGCAGTTCTTC.

This clone has ten or more counts. In the same sample, other DNA sequences code for this CDR3. The chain joins TRBV20-1 to TRBJ2-2; 7 bases are a match to TRBD1. This CDR3 region has 14 residues. Germline CDR1 reads DFQATT; CDR2 reads SNEGSKA (reference sequence). J gave up 0 bases and V 5 bases, and 3 bases lay outside the gene matches. Here the CDR3 DNA reads TGCAGTGCTTCAGGGACAGCGAACACCGGGGAGCTGTTTTTT. Translating it yields CSASGTANTGELFF.

In this sample, this clone turned up many times. Other nucleotide sequences in the sample specify the same CDR3. The rearrangement links TRBV6-1 to TRBJ1-1, with no clear D. Looked up from germline, CDR1 is MNHNS and CDR2 is SASEGT. Trimming pared 1 base from V and 4 bases from J, leaving 4 bases between. CDR3 size: 12 residues. The CDR3 loop reads CASSEGGTEAFF. Written as DNA, the CDR3 is TGTGCCAGCAGTGAAGGGGGCACTGAAGCTTTCTTT.

Worth noting for this clone: A much larger clone sits a single nucleotide away, making a read error possible. The chain carries TRBV12-3 or TRBV12-4 and TRBJ2-1; D is perhaps TRBD1 (5 bases). The CDR3 is 16 amino acids. The V end lost 6 bases, the J end lost 2 bases, and 17 bases lay between the germline ends. The CDR3 here is CASRTDSARAYNEQFF. The CDR3 nucleotides read TGTGCCAGCAGGACCGACAGTGCGCGCGCCTACAATGAGCAGTTCTTC.

This clone appeared a few times. Given a much more abundant clone one base away, this may be a read error. The chain links TRBV4-2 to TRBJ1-2, with a possible D match to TRBD1 (6 bases). Germline CDR1 is LGHNA and CDR2 is YNFKEQ. This CDR3 comprises 12 residues. CDR3 sequence reads: CAGSQDRGGYTF. In DNA form, the CDR3 reads TGTGCCGGCAGCCAAGATAGGGGGGGCTACACCTTC.

Ten or more counts support this clone. The genes are TRBV20-1 and TRBJ2-3, with D possibly being TRBD1 or TRBD2 (5 bases each). The V gene lost 1 base and the J gene lost 6 bases, with 14 bases spanning the gap. Germline assignment: CDR1 DFQATT and CDR2 SNEGSKA (reference sequence). The CDR3 is 14 residues long. The CDR3 nucleotides are TGCAGTGCTAGAGCTGGGGGAGCGCGGGATACGCAGTATTTT. Its protein product is CSARAGGARDTQYF.

This clone was counted ten times or more. The gene calls are TRBV6-4 and TRBJ2-3, with D perhaps matching TRBD2 (6 bases). The V gene lost 2 bases and the J gene lost 2 bases, with 11 bases spanning the gap. Germline V gene data show CDR1 as MRHNA and CDR2 as SNTAGT. This CDR3 comprises 15 residues. The CDR3 spells CASSDGGTLTDTQYF. The CDR3 bases are TGTGCCAGCAGTGACGGCGGGACTCTCACAGATACGCAGTATTTT.

In this sample, this clone turned up many times. The CDR3 loop is CASSQEGGPTNEKLFF. The CDR3 DNA sequence: TGTGCCAGCAGCCAAGAAGGGGGTCCAACTAATGAAAAACTGTTTTTT. This rearrangement joins TRBV3-1 to TRBJ1-4; D is perhaps TRBD1 (6 bases). This CDR3 is built from 16 residues. In germline, CDR1 is LGHDT, CDR2 YNNKEL (reference sequence). V was clipped by 0 bases and J by 0 bases, with 8 bases between them.

This clone was found a few times. The CDR3 is CASSPPGVAKNIQYF. CDR3 DNA: TGTGCCAGCTCACCACCGGGGGTTGCCAAAAACATTCAGTACTTC. The chain employs TRBV18 and TRBJ2-4, with D tentatively TRBD1 or TRBD2 (5 bases each). The germline CDR1 and CDR2 sequences are KGHSH and LQKENI. With 0 bases removed from V and 1 base from J, the gap between germline ends came to 7 bases. CDR3 length equals 15 residues.

This clone has ten or more counts. The gene calls are TRBV3-1 and TRBJ2-7; D is ambiguous. Per germline, CDR1 LGHDT and CDR2 YNNKEL (reference sequence). The length of the CDR3 is 16 residues. V shed 0 bases and J shed 1 base, with 13 bases lying between them. CDR3 protein: CASSQEGGILSYEQYF. The CDR3 DNA reads TGTGCCAGCAGCCAAGAAGGTGGGATCCTATCCTACGAGCAGTACTTC.

This clone was observed many times. This chain links TRBV2 with TRBJ2-1; the D gene could be TRBD1 or TRBD2 (5 bases each). V dropped 6 bases and J dropped 7 bases, with 22 bases sitting between them. The CDR3 runs 16 residues. Looked up from germline, CDR1 is SNHLY and CDR2 is FYNNEI. CDR3: CASRVRGTRGRNEQFF. CDR3 DNA: TGTGCCAGCAGGGTACGAGGGACCCGAGGCAGGAATGAGCAGTTCTTC.

This clone counts as medium-sized (0.01 to 0.1%). The rearrangement links TRBV6-1 to TRBJ2-7, with D possibly being TRBD1 or TRBD2 (6 bases each). Looked up from germline, CDR1 is MNHNS and CDR2 is SASEGT. The CDR3 runs 13 residues. Trimming took 6 bases from V and 2 from J, leaving 11 bases between them. The CDR3 loop reads CASRKGGPYEQYF. The CDR3 bases are TGTGCCAGCAGGAAGGGGGGCCCCTACGAGCAGTACTTC.

Ten or more counts support this clone. This chain joins TRBV10-3 and TRBJ2-1, with 7 positions matching TRBD2. Germline assignment: CDR1 ENHRY and CDR2 SYGVKD. This CDR3 is 14 amino acids long. J was trimmed by 8 bases and V by 7 bases; bases with no gene match: 11. CDR3 bases: TGTGCCATCAAGGACACGGGCGGGAGACATGAGCAGTTCTTC. It codes for CAIKDTGGRHEQFF.

This clone was observed many times. The chain carries TRBV19 and TRBJ1-2; 7 positions agree with TRBD1. Germline CDR1 reads LNHDA; CDR2 reads SQIVND (reference sequence). J lost 3 bases, V lost 7 bases, and 8 bases had no gene match. This CDR3 has 14 residues. CDR3 coding DNA: TGTGCCAGTACCCTCCAGGGGGGGGACTATGGCTACACCTTC. It translates to CASTLQGGDYGYTF.

This sequence joins TRBV13 and TRBJ1-2; D not certain. The V gene's germline CDR1 is PRHDT and CDR2 FYEKMQ (reference sequence). The CDR3 runs 16 residues. The V gene lost 5 bases and the J gene lost 8 bases, with 24 bases spanning the gap. The CDR3 reads CASSPRLPGVLWGYTF. The CDR3 bases are TGTGCCAGCAGCCCCCGCCTCCCAGGTGTATTATGGGGCTACACCTTC.

This clone was seen at least ten times. The rearrangement uses TRBV19 and TRBJ2-3; D not resolved. This CDR3 spans 13 amino acids. Trimming removed 6 bases from V and 0 bases from J, with 7 bases in between. CDR1 LNHDA and CDR2 SQIVND come from the germline V gene (reference sequence). CDR3 coding DNA: TGTGCCAGTAGCCTGACTAGCACAGATACGCAGTATTTT. Its translation is CASSLTSTDTQYF. Full variable domain (rest looked up from reference TRBV19 and TRBJ2-3): DGGITQSPKYLFRKEGQNVTLSCEQNLNHDAMYWYRQDPGQGLRLIYYSQIVNDFQKGDIAEGYSVSREKKESFPLTVTSAQKNPTAFYLCASSLTSTDTQYFGPGTRLTVL.

This clone was observed at least ten times. The rearrangement links TRBV5-1 to TRBJ2-2; TRBD2 matches at 11 bases. Per the germline V gene, CDR1 is SGHRS and CDR2 is YFSETQ. The CDR3 runs 17 residues. The V segment lost 0 bases and the J segment 4 bases; nucleotides outside the gene matches: 5. The CDR3 reads CASSLGSGRASTGELFF. CDR3 in DNA: TGCGCCAGCAGCTTGGGTAGCGGGAGGGCTAGCACCGGGGAGCTGTTTTTT. Combining the CDR3 with reference TRBV5-1 and TRBJ2-2 gives the whole variable domain KAGVTQTPRYLIKTRGQQVTLSCSPISGHRSVSWYQQTPGQGLQFLFEYFSETQRNKGNFPGRFSGRQFSNSRSEMNVSTLELGDSALYLCASSLGSGRASTGELFFGEGSRLTVL.

To note about this clone: It may be a read error: a sequence one base away is much more abundant. The V call is TRBV27, the J call TRBJ2-1, with 10 bases lining up with TRBD2. The ends lost 7 bases at V and 6 bases at J; junction bases unmatched: 6. The CDR3 extends over 14 amino acids. Germline CDR1 is MNHEY and CDR2 is SMNVEV (reference sequence). The CDR3 is CASIAAGGGNEQFF. For the CDR3, the DNA is TGTGCCAGCATCGCAGCGGGAGGGGGCAATGAGCAGTTCTTC.

This clone was recorded many times. The chain couples TRBV19 to TRBJ1-1; weak D call: TRBD1 (6 bases). CDR3 size: 14 residues. The V gene's germline CDR1 is LNHDA and CDR2 SQIVND (reference sequence). V was cut by 3 bases and J by 5 bases, with 13 bases left in between. The chain's CDR3 is CASSITPGETEAFF. In nucleotides, the CDR3 is TGTGCCAGTAGTATTACTCCAGGGGAAACTGAAGCTTTCTTT.

Concerning this clone: A read error may explain this, as a much larger clone is one base away. At the DNA level, this CDR3 is encoded by other sequences in the same sample as well. The chain has TRBV30 and TRBJ1-1; D may be TRBD1 (5 bases). Looked up from germline, CDR1 is GTSNPN and CDR2 is SVGIG (reference sequence). The CDR3 has 12 amino acids. V lost 8 bases and J lost 5, with 15 bases in between. In nucleotides, the CDR3 is TGTGCCGGGCTTGGGGGTAGGACTGAAGCTTTCTTT. It encodes CAGLGGRTEAFF.

The sample holds many counts of this clone. The rearrangement links TRBV12-3 or TRBV12-4 to TRBJ2-6, with unresolved D. This CDR3 spans 15 amino acids. The ends were cut back, 2 bases at V and 0 bases at J, with 5 bases in the middle. In nucleotides, the CDR3 is TGTGCCAGCAGTTTATACGGCTCTGGGGCCAACGTCCTGACTTTC. The encoded protein is CASSLYGSGANVLTF.

In its sample, this clone was seen many times. V usage is TRBV6-1 and J usage is TRBJ1-1; no clear D. Trimming took 3 bases from V and 4 from J, leaving 9 bases between them. Germline V gives CDR1 MNHNS, CDR2 SASEGT. This CDR3 is 13 amino acids long. CDR3 nucleotides: TGTGCCAGCAGTGAGGTCAGTTTCACTGAAGCTTTCTTT. Translating it yields CASSEVSFTEAFF.